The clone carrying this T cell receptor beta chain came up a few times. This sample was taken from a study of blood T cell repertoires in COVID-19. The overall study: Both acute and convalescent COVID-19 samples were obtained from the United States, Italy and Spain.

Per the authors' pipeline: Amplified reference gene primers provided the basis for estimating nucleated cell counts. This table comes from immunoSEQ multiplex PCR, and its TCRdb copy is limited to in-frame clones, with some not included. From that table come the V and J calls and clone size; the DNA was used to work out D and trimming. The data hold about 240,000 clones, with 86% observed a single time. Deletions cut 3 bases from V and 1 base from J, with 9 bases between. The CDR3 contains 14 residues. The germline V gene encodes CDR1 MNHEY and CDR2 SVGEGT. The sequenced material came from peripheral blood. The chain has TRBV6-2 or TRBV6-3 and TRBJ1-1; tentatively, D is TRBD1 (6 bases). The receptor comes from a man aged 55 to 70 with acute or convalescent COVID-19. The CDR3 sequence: CASSYGTSNTEAFF. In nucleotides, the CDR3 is TGTGCCAGCAGTTATGGGACATCGAACACTGAAGCTTTCTTT.